The 15 T cell receptor beta chains reported below all come from one sample, sequenced in a study of regulatory T cells in long-lasting Graves disease (dated by TCRdb to about 2021). The library was made by multiplex PCR. The sample was run on an Illumina HiSeq 4000. To build TCR beta libraries, CDR3 regions were amplified by Arm-PCR using iRepertoire HTBI primers. Through fastp at Q25 and MiXCR, TCRdb rebuilt clones from the public reads, retaining in-frame beta chains. Under each unique CDR3 protein, matching rows form one entry showing the most common genes and DNA. For this sample the table gives about 660,000 distinct CDR3 sequences, of which 25% to 35% were detected only once. The ten top clones hold 40% to 55% of the sample. Explained via the paper, the time point label denotes: persistent/refractory GD, antithyroid drugs over 5 years with positive TRAb. RNA was extracted from PBMCs in TRIzol for both TCR sequencing and RNA sequencing.

Source: peripheral blood mononuclear cells (PBMCs), taken when the disease was refractory, from a patient treated with antithyroid drugs. These receptors were collected from a female donor with Graves disease.

This chain joins TRBV11-1 and TRBJ2-7; 11 bases agree with TRBD2. V lost 5 bases and J lost 5; bases outside the gene matches: 17. This CDR3 has 18 amino acids. Germline V CDR1 and CDR2: SGHAT, FQDESV (reference sequence). The CDR3 is CASSQTAFSSGRHDEQYF. The CDR3 region has the DNA TGTGCCAGCAGCCAAACGGCTTTTTCTAGCGGGAGGCACGACGAGCAGTACTTC.

This clonotype occurred once. CDR3 bases: TGCGCCAGCAGCTCCCCCGGCGGGGGTATTGACACTGAAGCTTTCTTT. This codes for CASSSPGGGIDTEAFF. The rearrangement links TRBV5-1 to TRBJ1-1; weak D call: TRBD1 (5 bases). V lost 3 bases, J lost 3 bases, and 18 bases lay in between. The CDR3 loop spans 16 amino acids. Germline loops: CDR1 SGHRS, CDR2 YFSETQ.

The chain combines TRBV28 with TRBJ2-3, with TRBD2 matching over 8 bases. Germline V lookup: CDR1 MDHEN, CDR2 SYDVKM. CDR3 length equals 15 residues. Trimming at V came to 6 bases and at J to 5 bases, leaving 10 bases not matched to a gene. CDR3 in DNA: TGTGCCAGCAGACCGAGCGGGAGTGTAAAAGATACGCAGTATTTT. As protein: CASRPSGSVKDTQYF.

In its sample, this clonotype was seen a few times. The V and J genes are TRBV28 and TRBJ2-2; D remains unclear. Germline values: CDR1 MDHEN, CDR2 SYDVKM. V shed 5 bases and J shed 3 bases, with 7 bases lying between them. The CDR3 has 13 residues. The CDR3 region has the DNA TGTGCCAGCAGTGGCTGGGACACCGGGGAGCTGTTTTTT. Protein: CASSGWDTGELFF.

The rearrangement links TRBV2 to TRBJ1-6, with TRBD1 as a possible D gene (5 bases). Per germline, CDR1 SNHLY and CDR2 FYNNEI. The CDR3 has 17 amino acids. Trimming removed 2 bases at V and 0 bases at J, with 11 bases between. CDR3 sequence: CASSEYWGSSYNSPLHF. The CDR3 region has the DNA TGTGCCAGCAGTGAATATTGGGGGAGCTCCTATAATTCACCCCTCCACTTT.

This clonotype showed up just once. The chain uses TRBV20-1 and TRBJ2-7, with D possibly TRBD2 on 6 matching bases. CDR3 length: 13 residues. Germline V gene lookup returns CDR1 DFQATT and CDR2 SNEGSKA (reference sequence). The V end lost 3 bases, the J end lost 4 bases, and 13 bases lay between the germline ends. The CDR3 loop reads CSASGSRTYEQYF. DNA for the CDR3: TGCAGTGCTAGCGGGAGTAGGACTTACGAGCAGTACTTC.

This clonotype has just a few counts. The J gene is TRBJ1-1, the V gene TRBV6-2 or TRBV6-3; the D is unclear. Germline values: CDR1 MNHEY, CDR2 SVGEGT. The CDR3 loop spans 16 amino acids. V shed 0 bases and J shed 1 base, with 12 bases lying between them. CDR3 amino acids: CASSYSIRQKNTEAFF. CDR3 bases: TGTGCCAGCAGTTACTCGATTAGGCAGAAGAACACTGAAGCTTTCTTT.

This clonotype was picked up one time. Mismatch with germline at one junction end may stem from a read error. The chain employs TRBV5-1 and TRBJ1-1; D is undetermined. Germline V gives CDR1 SGHRS, CDR2 YFSETQ. The CDR3 has 15 residues. In nucleotides, the CDR3 is TGCGCCGGCAGCTTGGATCCGGCCCCTGACACTGAAGCTTTCTTT. Translating gives CAGSLDPAPDTEAFF.

This clonotype was found a few times. The chain carries TRBV20-1 and TRBJ2-5; 9 nucleotides align to TRBD2. Germline-derived CDR1 and CDR2 are DFQATT and SNEGSKA (reference sequence). The junction had 16 bases not matched to a gene; V was cut back by 0 bases and J by 5 bases. The CDR3 is 18 amino acids. The CDR3 coding sequence is TGCAGTGCTAGAGATAAGAGGCGGGAGGGCCCGCGGTGGGAGACCCAGTACTTC. It yields the protein CSARDKRREGPRWETQYF.

This clonotype was seen many times. The rearrangement links TRBV11-3 to TRBJ2-1; TRBD2 aligns across 10 bases. J gave up 5 bases and V 8 bases, and 9 bases lay outside the gene matches. Germline CDR1 SGHNT, CDR2 YENEEA. This CDR3 comprises 15 residues. CDR3 protein: CASCQGLAVDNEQFF. The DNA for the CDR3 is TGTGCCAGCTGCCAAGGACTAGCGGTGGACAATGAGCAGTTCTTC.

The chain joins TRBV12-3 or TRBV12-4 to TRBJ1-2, with D possibly matching TRBD1 (6 bases). The CDR3 is made up of 14 amino acids. V was trimmed by 7 bases and J by 8 bases, leaving 20 bases between them. The CDR3 loop is CASTFSGAHRGYTF. CDR3 DNA: TGTGCCAGCACCTTCTCAGGGGCCCATAGAGGCTACACCTTC.

This clonotype was detected only a few times. This sequence joins TRBV6-2 or TRBV6-3 and TRBJ1-2, with a tentative D call TRBD1 (5 bases). This CDR3 is built from 13 residues. V lost 2 bases, J lost 4 bases, and 8 bases lay in between. Per the germline V gene, CDR1 is MNHEY and CDR2 is SVGEGT. Here the CDR3 DNA reads TGTGCCAGCAGTTACGGGGACGGCTATGGCTACACCTTC. Translation: CASSYGDGYGYTF.

In DNA form, the CDR3 reads TGTGCCAGTCTCATGAGGGGACACTACGAGCAGTACTTC. Encoded protein: CASLMRGHYEQYF. The genes are TRBV19 and TRBJ2-7, with D possibly being TRBD1 (6 bases). The CDR3 sequence is 13 residues long. Trimming shortened V by 8 bases and J by 3 bases, and 14 bases separated the two germline ends. The germline CDR1 and CDR2 sequences are LNHDA and SQIVND (reference sequence).

The V call is TRBV19, the J call TRBJ2-2, with 9 positions matching TRBD1. J lost 1 base, V lost 5 bases, and 11 bases had no gene match. CDR3 length: 18 residues. The germline gives CDR1 LNHDA, CDR2 SQIVND (reference sequence). The CDR3 nucleotides read TGTGCCAGTAGTGGGCCTTCACAGGGGGCTTGGAACACCGGGGAGCTGTTTTTT. Amino acids: CASSGPSQGAWNTGELFF.

The sample holds a few counts of this clonotype. The chain employs TRBV10-3 and TRBJ1-4; no clear D. V lost 3 bases and J 2 bases, leaving 4 bases between the germline ends. This CDR3 is built from 13 residues. The germline CDR1 and CDR2 sequences are ENHRY and SYGVKD. The CDR3 nucleotides read TGTGCCATCAGTGACATCACTAATGAAAAACTGTTTTTT. Its translation is CAISDITNEKLFF.